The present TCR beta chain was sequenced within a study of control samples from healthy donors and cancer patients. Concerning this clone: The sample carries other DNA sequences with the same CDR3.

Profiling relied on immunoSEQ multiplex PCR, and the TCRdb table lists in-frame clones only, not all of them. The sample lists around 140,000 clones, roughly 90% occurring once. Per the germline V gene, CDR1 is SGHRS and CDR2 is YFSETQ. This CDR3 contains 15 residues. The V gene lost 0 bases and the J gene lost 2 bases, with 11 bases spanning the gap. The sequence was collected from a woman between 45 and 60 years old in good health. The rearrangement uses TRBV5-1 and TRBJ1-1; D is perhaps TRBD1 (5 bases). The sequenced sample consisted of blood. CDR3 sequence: CASSLVAGPNTEAFF. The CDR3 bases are TGCGCCAGCAGCTTGGTAGCGGGACCAAACACTGAAGCTTTCTTT.